This T cell receptor beta chain stems from a study of blood T cells in healthy people across ages. The CDR3 is 15 amino acids. Per germline, CDR1 MDHEN and CDR2 SYDVKM. V lost 4 bases and J 0 bases, leaving 12 bases between the germline ends. Per sample, no less than 5 micrograms of total RNA were extracted. Study results and caveats: Estimated diversity across one million T cells was deemed an underestimate.

There are a few counts of this clonotype. Its antigen is as yet unknown. Sample-barcoded 5' priming and a J-beta primer mix drove a second PCR of roughly 7 to 11 cycles. TCRdb re-called the 5' RACE reads with MiXCR, one entry per CDR3 protein. The table includes around 780,000 distinct CDR3 sequences, roughly 24% detected once. The same data also went into a second study, on T cells of mothers and their children.

The sample consisted of blood. The TCR comes from a boy aged 5-17 years in good health. The chain couples TRBV28 to TRBJ1-1, with D possibly matching TRBD1 (6 bases). CDR3 loop: CASSSPGAMNTEAFF. DNA for the CDR3: TGTGCCAGCAGTTCCCCGGGGGCGATGAACACTGAAGCTTTCTTT. Looking up the rest from reference TRBV28 and TRBJ1-1 gives the full variable domain: DVKVTQSSRYLVKRTGEKVFLECVQDMDHENMFWYRQDPGLGLRLIYFSYDVKMKEKGDIPEGYSVSREKKERFSLILESASTNQTSMYLCASSSPGAMNTEAFFGQGTRLTVV.